These 2 T cell receptor beta chains were sequenced from one sample in a study of cytomegalovirus exposure and HLA in healthy donors. A multiplex PCR was run with 60 Vbeta primers and 13 Jbeta primers. The data were produced by immunoSEQ multiplex PCR, yet TCRdb's version contains in-frame clones alone and is incomplete. Of roughly 150,000 clones in the sample, around 86% were seen once. Sequenced material: PBMCs. These receptors all come from a man aged 50 or older in good health and CMV-seropositive.

The CDR3 DNA reads TGCGCCAGCAGCCAATTTACGGGGGGATATCAGCCCCAGCATTTT. Protein product: CASSQFTGGYQPQHF. The J gene is TRBJ1-5, the V gene TRBV4-1, with D maybe TRBD1 (5 bases). Germline CDR1 MGHRA, CDR2 YSYEKL. The CDR3 runs to 15 residues. V dropped 2 bases and J dropped 5 bases, with 13 bases sitting between them.

The gene calls are TRBV15 and TRBJ2-7; 7 positions match TRBD2. CDR1 and CDR2 from the germline V gene are LNHNV and YYDKDF (reference sequence). The CDR3 contains 16 residues. The V gene end was trimmed by 0 bases and the J gene end by 3 bases; junction bases not matched to a gene: 8. The CDR3: CATSRDLSGLGYEQYF. The CDR3 region has the DNA TGTGCCACCAGCAGAGATCTGAGTGGACTAGGCTACGAGCAGTACTTC.